The clone carrying this T cell receptor (beta chain) was seen only a few times. The length of the CDR3 is 13 residues. Trimming stripped 0 bases from V and 6 bases from J, with 12 bases between. Germline V lookup: CDR1 GTSNPN, CDR2 SVGIG (reference sequence). The sample belongs to a study of blood T cell repertoires in COVID-19. Clones were sequenced by immunoSEQ multiplex PCR, and TCRdb holds only the in-frame ones, with some missing. The sample includes about 200,000 clones, 82% of them seen just once. This clonotype originated in an older woman with acute COVID-19. V is TRBV30 and J is TRBJ2-7; possibly TRBD1 for D (5 bases). The specimen sequenced was PBMCs or T cells enriched from blood (not recorded which). The CDR3 loop reads CAWSVEWGTEQYF. The CDR3 DNA sequence: TGTGCCTGGAGTGTAGAGTGGGGCACCGAGCAGTACTTC.